This paragraph reports one T cell receptor beta chain. TCR beta CDR3 region amplification was performed from RNA transcripts. TCR CDR3 regions were first amplified by RT-PCR with HTBI primers. TCRdb recomputed calls from the multiplex PCR reads with MiXCR, one row per CDR3 protein. Seen here are fewer than 550,000 distinct CDR3 sequences, 15% to 17% observed once, and the top ten hold 13% to 15%. The sample is drawn from a study of T cells in Graves' hyperthyroidism and ophthalmopathy. The V and J ends lost 7 bases and 0 bases, in that order; junction bases with no gene match: 6. Germline V lookup: CDR1 SQVTM, CDR2 ANQGSEA. This CDR3 comprises 13 residues.

J is TRBJ2-7 and V is TRBV29-1; the match to TRBD1 covers 7 bases. This receptor was taken from a young woman with Graves' hyperthyroidism. What was sequenced was blood. The CDR3 nucleotides read TGCAGCGCCTTGGACAGGACCTCCTACGAGCAGTACTTC. Its protein is CSALDRTSYEQYF.